The rows below give T cell receptor beta chains drawn from one sample of a study of blood T cell repertoires in COVID-19. The method was immunoSEQ multiplex PCR; TCRdb's version includes in-frame clones alone and lacks a portion of them. The table has roughly 59,000 clones, approximately 73% seen once. The specimen was peripheral blood. The receptors derive from a woman between 50 and 59 years old with active or convalescent COVID-19. Each CDR3 is given with its conserved first and last residue. A D gene is named only where the DNA matches it firmly. Only part of the rows carry a size: once, few, many, or a class if the clone is expanded.

V	D	size	J	DNA	CDR3
TRBV29-1	.	.	TRBJ2-7	TGCAGCGTTAAGGACCGGGACACCTACGAGCAGTACTTC	CSVKDRDTYEQYF
TRBV24-1	.	once	TRBJ1-2	TGTGCCACCAGTGATTTGTTGGTGCAGGGGAGGGATGGCTACACCTTC	CATSDLLVQGRDGYTF
TRBV7-2	TRBD2	.	TRBJ2-1	TGTGCCAGCAGCCCAGGACTAGCGAGCGATGAGCAGTTCTTC	CASSPGLASDEQFF
TRBV5-4	.	.	TRBJ2-3	TGTGCCAGCAGTAATGGACAGCAGGCAGATACGCAGTATTTT	CASSNGQQADTQYF
TRBV6-5	TRBD1	.	TRBJ1-1	TGTGCCAGCAGTTTCGCCCAGGGGGCCGGTGAAGCTTTCTTT	CASSFAQGAGEAFF
TRBV7-6	.	.	TRBJ2-3	TGTGCCAGCAGCCCCCTAACGTCGGGAGCAGATACGCAGTATTTT	CASSPLTSGADTQYF
TRBV9	.	few	TRBJ2-5	TGTGCCAGCAGCGTAGGATTGGTCAGGGAAGAGACCCAGTACTTC	CASSVGLVREETQYF
TRBV30	TRBD1	.	TRBJ2-5	TGTGCCTGGAGGAAAGGGGACAGGAGGGACGCGACCCAGTACTTC	CAWRKGDRRDATQYF
TRBV13	TRBD2	once	TRBJ2-1	TGTGCCAGCAGCTTCCAGACTAGCGGGTACGATGAGCAGTTCTTC	CASSFQTSGYDEQFF
TRBV10-3	TRBD2	.	TRBJ2-3	TGTGCCATCAGTGATCGGCGGGAGGGCCAAGTTACGCAGTATTTT	CAISDRREGQVTQYF
TRBV18	TRBD1	.	TRBJ1-1	TGTGCCAGCCGGGACAGGGAAACCAGTGAAGCTTTCTTT	CASRDRETSEAFF
TRBV18	TRBD2	.	TRBJ2-6	TGTGCCAGCTCACCAGCTAGCGGGAGGGTCTCTGGGGCCAACGTCCTGACTTTC	CASSPASGRVSGANVLTF
TRBV5-1	.	.	TRBJ1-1	TGCGCCAGCAGACTAGAGAACACTGAAGCTTTCTTT	CASRLENTEAFF
TRBV9	.	.	TRBJ1-4	TGTGCCAGCAGCGTGACAGGTGCAACTAATGAAAAACTGTTTTTT	CASSVTGATNEKLFF
TRBV24-1	TRBD1	.	TRBJ2-7	TGTGCCACCGGACAGGGTTGGGAGCAGTACTTC	CATGQGWEQYF
TRBV6-5	TRBD1	few	TRBJ1-2	TGTGCCAGCAGTTACGACAGGGGGAACTATGGCTACACCTTC	CASSYDRGNYGYTF
TRBV25-1	TRBD2	once	TRBJ2-5	TGTGCCAGCGCGGGACTAGCGGGAGGAGAGACCCAGTACTTC	CASAGLAGGETQYF
TRBV7-2	.	.	TRBJ2-7	TGTGCCAGCAGCTTAGATGGGGGGGGACAGGCTAGGGAGCAGTACTTC	CASSLDGGGQAREQYF
TRBV4-2	TRBD2	.	TRBJ2-1	TGTGCCAGCAGCCAAGTTGGTAGCGGGAGCTACAATGAGCAGTTCTTC	CASSQVGSGSYNEQFF
TRBV6-1	.	.	TRBJ2-7	TGTGCCAGCATCAACCCCGAGGGTTTCCACGAGCAGTACTTC	CASINPEGFHEQYF
TRBV4-3	TRBD2	.	TRBJ2-3	TGCGCCAGCAGCCAAGATAGAACTAGCGGGATTAACACAGATACGCAGTATTTT	CASSQDRTSGINTDTQYF
TRBV18	.	few	TRBJ2-3	TGTGCCAGCTCGCCAGACGCTAGGCGGAGCACAGATACGCAGTATTTT	CASSPDARRSTDTQYF
TRBV6-4	.	few	TRBJ1-5	TGTGCCAGCAGTGACTGGGAGAAGCCCCAGCATTTT	CASSDWEKPQHF
TRBV6-5	.	.	TRBJ1-2	TGTGCCAGCAGGGGACAATATGGCTACACCTTC	CASRGQYGYTF
TRBV9	TRBD1	.	TRBJ1-2	TGTGCCAGCAGCCCCTTTGGACAGGGGAAGGACTATGGCTACACCTTC	CASSPFGQGKDYGYTF
TRBV10-3	TRBD1	few	TRBJ1-1	TGTGCCATCAGTGTGCGGGACAGGGCGGGCACTGAAGCTTTCTTT	CAISVRDRAGTEAFF
TRBV6-2/TRBV6-3	.	.	TRBJ2-1	TGTGCCAGCAGTTACTCGGGGGCTCTCCCCTACAATGAGCAGTTCTTC	CASSYSGALPYNEQFF
TRBV7-7	TRBD2	.	TRBJ2-1	TGTGCTAGCAGCCCCCTGGCGGGAGGTACCTACAATGAGCAGTTCTTC	CASSPLAGGTYNEQFF
TRBV19	TRBD1	.	TRBJ1-1	TGTGCCAGTAGTATAGGGGACAGTAACACTGAAGCTTTCTTT	CASSIGDSNTEAFF
TRBV2	.	.	TRBJ2-3	TGTGCCAGCAAAGGAGGGGTGGCAGATACGCAGTATTTT	CASKGGVADTQYF
TRBV7-8	.	.	TRBJ2-1	TGTGCCAGCACTTCACTGGGAGTCCGGTCGCAGTTCTTC	CASTSLGVRSQFF
TRBV9	TRBD2	.	TRBJ2-7	TGTGCCAGCAGCTCTAGCGGGAGGTTCAACGAGCAGTACTTC	CASSSSGRFNEQYF
TRBV19	.	.	TRBJ1-4	TGTGCCAGTAGCGACACAGGCGCAACTAATGAAAAACTGTTTTTT	CASSDTGATNEKLFF
TRBV10-3	.	.	TRBJ1-2	TGTGCCATCAACGGGGGGGGCTACTATGGCTACACCTTC	CAINGGGYYGYTF
TRBV6-5	.	.	TRBJ1-5	TGTGCCAGCAGGACAGGTGACAATCAGCCCCAGCATTTT	CASRTGDNQPQHF
TRBV5-4	.	.	TRBJ1-2	TGTGCCAGCAGCTTGGGCATAGCCAGATCGGAGAAGGATGGCTACACCTTC	CASSLGIARSEKDGYTF
TRBV9	.	.	TRBJ1-1	TGTGCCAGCAGCGTAGATGGCAGGAACACTGAAGCTTTCTTT	CASSVDGRNTEAFF
TRBV11-2	.	.	TRBJ1-4	TGTGCCAGCAGACTAGACATAAGTGAAAAACTGTTTTTT	CASRLDISEKLFF
TRBV5-6	TRBD2	.	TRBJ2-7	TGTGCCAGCAGCCCGAGGACTAGCGCCAGCTCCTACGAGCAGTACTTC	CASSPRTSASSYEQYF
TRBV27	.	.	TRBJ2-7	TGTGCCAGCGGACCATGGGGGGGCACCTACGAGCAGTACTTC	CASGPWGGTYEQYF
TRBV19	.	.	TRBJ1-2	TGTGCCAGTAGGCCGGGGGGGGCCATTGGCTACACCTTC	CASRPGGAIGYTF
TRBV5-1	.	few	TRBJ2-7	TGCGCCAGCAGCTTGGTGGCAGGGCCTTACGAGCAGTACTTC	CASSLVAGPYEQYF
TRBV19	.	few	TRBJ1-2	TGTGCCAGTACCACGCGAATTGGGGGCGCTTTACGTGGCTACACCTTC	CASTTRIGGALRGYTF
TRBV6-6	.	.	TRBJ1-1	TGTGCCAGCATCAGCGGGGCAACTGAAGCTTTCTTT	CASISGATEAFF
TRBV7-8	TRBD1	few	TRBJ1-1	TGTGCCAGCAGCTTAGAGGGACAGGGGAACACTGAAGCTTTCTTT	CASSLEGQGNTEAFF
TRBV6-5	.	.	TRBJ2-2	TGTGCCAGCAGTTACTCCTGGACAAATACCGGGGAGCTGTTTTTT	CASSYSWTNTGELFF
TRBV5-1	TRBD1	once	TRBJ2-1	TGCGCCAGCAGCTTGGGAAGGGGGCCGAGCTCCTACAATGAGCAGTTCTTC	CASSLGRGPSSYNEQFF
TRBV7-2	.	.	TRBJ1-3	TGTGCCAGCAGCTTACGAGGCAGGGAATCTGGAAACACCATATATTTT	CASSLRGRESGNTIYF
TRBV19	TRBD1	.	TRBJ1-4	TGTGCCAGTACCCGGACAGGGGGCGGAGAAAAACTGTTTTTT	CASTRTGGGEKLFF
TRBV6-5	TRBD2	few	TRBJ2-7	TGTGCCAGCCGGGAGGGGGGCGAGCAGTACTTC	CASREGGEQYF
TRBV29-1	TRBD1	few	TRBJ1-2	TGCAGCGTGGGGACAGTTTATGGCTACACCTTC	CSVGTVYGYTF
TRBV27	TRBD1	.	TRBJ1-2	TGTGCCAGCAGTTTATCCCCACAGGGGCCGTTTTATGGCTACACCTTC	CASSLSPQGPFYGYTF
TRBV4-1	TRBD2	.	TRBJ2-7	TGCGCCAGCAGCCCTTTTAGCGGGGTGAGCTCCTACGAGCAGTACTTC	CASSPFSGVSSYEQYF
TRBV30	TRBD1	.	TRBJ1-1	TGTGCCTGGAGTAGACAGGGAAATCTAGCTTTCTTT	CAWSRQGNLAFF
TRBV9	TRBD1	.	TRBJ2-5	TGTGCCAGCAGCGTAGGAGGGGGCAGCTTCCATGACCAAGAGACCCAGTACTTC	CASSVGGGSFHDQETQYF